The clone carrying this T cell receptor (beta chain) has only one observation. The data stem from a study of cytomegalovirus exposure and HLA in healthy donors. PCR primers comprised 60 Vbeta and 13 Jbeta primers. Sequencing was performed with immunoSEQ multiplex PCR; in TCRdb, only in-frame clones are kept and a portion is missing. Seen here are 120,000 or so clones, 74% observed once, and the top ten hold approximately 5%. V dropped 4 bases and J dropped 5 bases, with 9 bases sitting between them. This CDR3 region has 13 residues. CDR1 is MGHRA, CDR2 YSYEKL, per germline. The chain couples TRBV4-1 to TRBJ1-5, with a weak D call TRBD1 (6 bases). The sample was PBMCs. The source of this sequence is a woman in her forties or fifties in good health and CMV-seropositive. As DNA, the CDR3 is TGCGCCAGCAGCCCACAGGGTTATCAGCCCCAGCATTTT. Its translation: CASSPQGYQPQHF.